The 18 T cell receptor beta chains presented below share a single source sample, sequenced in a study of shared clonotypes between healthy human individuals. The protocol was immunoSEQ multiplex PCR, while the TCRdb copy is restricted to in-frame clones and leaves out a portion. The table has some 2 million clones, 95% seen once; the top ten hold 0.1% to 0.15%. The specimen was naive CD4+ T cells sorted from blood. Subset given: CD45RA+ positively selected. The source of these receptors is a man younger than 30 in good health.

J is TRBJ2-5 and V is TRBV5-1, with a tentative D call TRBD2 (6 bases). This CDR3 region has 15 residues. Germline CDR1 and CDR2: SGHRS and YFSETQ. V was pared by 3 bases and J by 1 base, with 13 bases between. CDR3 coding DNA: TGCGCCAGCAGCTCGGAAGTGGGGGGCCAAGAGACCCAGTACTTC. Protein sequence: CASSSEVGGQETQYF.

A word on this clone: The junction does not match germline at one end; this may be a read error. J is TRBJ2-7 and V is TRBV11-2, with TRBD1 matching over 10 bases. In germline, CDR1 is SGHAT, CDR2 FQNNGV. The CDR3 is made up of 10 amino acids. The CDR3 sequence: CASSVGTGVF. The CDR3 region has the DNA TGTGCCAGCAGCGTCGGGACAGGGGTCTTC.

The chain joins TRBV18 to TRBJ2-5, with D possibly being TRBD1 (6 bases). Between the trimmed V and J ends, which lost 3 bases and 0 bases, there was a span of 8 bases. Germline assignment: CDR1 KGHSH and CDR2 LQKENI. This CDR3 region has 14 residues. The CDR3: CASSPQGYQETQYF. CDR3 bases: TGTGCCAGCTCACCGCAGGGGTACCAAGAGACCCAGTACTTC.

The sample holds a few counts of this clone. The genes are TRBV6-1 and TRBJ1-5; D unclear. The CDR3 loop spans 12 amino acids. The V end lost 3 bases, the J end lost 9 bases, and 9 bases lay between the germline ends. Germline V gene data show CDR1 as MNHNS and CDR2 as SASEGT. The CDR3 spells CASSEPSLPQHF. The CDR3 DNA follows: TGTGCCAGCAGTGAGCCCAGCCTGCCCCAGCATTTT.

The chain carries TRBV7-9 and TRBJ1-1; 8 bases are shared with TRBD1. The germline CDR1 and CDR2 sequences are SEHNR and FQNEAQ (reference sequence). This CDR3 is 14 amino acids long. Trimming cost V 5 bases and J 3 bases; bases outside gene matches: 5. This CDR3 is CASSQGQGHTEAFF. Written as DNA, the CDR3 is TGTGCCAGCAGCCAAGGACAGGGTCACACTGAAGCTTTCTTT.

The chain carries TRBV6-1 and TRBJ1-5; D remains unclear. The germline gives CDR1 MNHNS, CDR2 SASEGT. The CDR3 consists of 17 residues. V was clipped by 0 bases and J by 3 bases, with 15 bases between them. CDR3 in amino acids: CASSEALAARSNQPQHF. The CDR3 DNA sequence: TGTGCCAGCAGTGAAGCGCTCGCAGCCCGCTCCAATCAGCCCCAGCATTTT.

The rearrangement joins TRBV18 to TRBJ2-7, with TRBD1 identical over 8 bases. This CDR3 contains 16 residues. Per the germline V gene, CDR1 is KGHSH and CDR2 is LQKENI. J lost 5 bases, V lost 2 bases, and 11 bases had no gene match. CDR3 protein: CASSPSGGMFVHEQYF. CDR3 nucleotides: TGTGCCAGCTCACCATCAGGGGGCATGTTCGTCCACGAGCAGTACTTC.

This chain joins TRBV5-1 and TRBJ1-1, with 9 bases aligning to TRBD1. This CDR3 region has 16 residues. V was clipped by 4 bases and J by 5 bases; unmatched bases: 12. The germline V gene encodes CDR1 SGHRS and CDR2 YFSETQ. The CDR3 sequence: CASSAGQGRPITEAFF. As DNA, the CDR3 is TGCGCCAGCAGCGCCGGACAGGGGCGTCCCATTACTGAAGCTTTCTTT.

As DNA, the CDR3 is TGCGCCAGCAGCCCCGGGACTAGCGGGTTCAATGAGCAGTTCTTC. Its translation: CASSPGTSGFNEQFF. The chain joins TRBV4-3 to TRBJ2-1, with 12 positions matching TRBD2. The germline V gene encodes CDR1 LGHNA and CDR2 YSLEER. This CDR3 contains 15 residues. Trimming at V came to 4 bases and at J to 6 bases, leaving 4 bases not matched to a gene.

The chain recombines TRBV6-5 with TRBJ1-6, with D unclear. This CDR3 is 16 amino acids long. Germline-derived CDR1 and CDR2 are MNHEY and SVGAGI. Trimming pared 1 base from V and 6 bases from J, leaving 13 bases between. The CDR3 DNA reads TGTGCCAGCAGTTACTATCGCTTTCTTGGTAATTCACCCCTCCACTTT. Its protein is CASSYYRFLGNSPLHF.

This chain connects TRBV10-2 to TRBJ2-3; D gene unclear. The V end lost 2 bases, the J end lost 11 bases, and 8 bases lay between the germline ends. The CDR3 loop spans 11 amino acids. Germline CDR1 and CDR2: WSHSY and SAAADI. The CDR3 region has the DNA TGCGCCAGCAGTGAGGGCTTAAAGCAGTATTTT. Its protein is CASSEGLKQYF.

The J gene is TRBJ1-2, the V gene TRBV4-2, with 11 bases that match TRBD1. The J segment lost 3 bases and the V segment lost 0 bases, leaving 3 bases of the junction unmatched. The CDR3 is 16 amino acids. Germline V gene data show CDR1 as LGHNA and CDR2 as YNFKEQ. This CDR3 reads CASSQDLGQGDYGYTF. The CDR3 coding sequence is TGTGCCAGCAGCCAAGATCTGGGACAGGGGGACTATGGCTACACCTTC.

The chain employs TRBV5-1 and TRBJ2-4; 10 nucleotides line up with TRBD2. The trim removed 0 bases at V and 2 bases at J, leaving 5 bases unmatched. There are 17 residues in the CDR3. Germline-derived CDR1 and CDR2 are SGHRS and YFSETQ. CDR3 DNA: TGCGCCAGCAGCTTGGGACTAGCGGGCCTTACCAAAAACATTCAGTACTTC. Translating gives CASSLGLAGLTKNIQYF.

CDR3 DNA sequence: TGTGCCAGCAGCCCCATGTCGGGGGCGGGGAGAAATCAGCCCCAGCATTTT. Protein: CASSPMSGAGRNQPQHF. The rearrangement uses TRBV7-2 and TRBJ1-5; tentatively, D is TRBD1 (6 bases). Trimming left V 5 bases short and J 4 bases short, with 21 bases between. Germline V gives CDR1 SGHTA, CDR2 FQGNSA. This CDR3 comprises 17 residues.

The rearrangement uses TRBV25-1 and TRBJ1-5; D remains unclear. Germline CDR1 reads MGHDK; CDR2 reads SYGVNS. The CDR3 has 11 residues. V lost 5 bases and J lost 4, with 3 bases in between. This chain's CDR3 is CASSLNQPQHF. CDR3 bases: TGTGCCAGCAGTTTGAATCAGCCCCAGCATTTT.

J is TRBJ1-1 and V is TRBV6-6, with unresolved D. CDR3 length: 14 residues. Trimming removed 8 bases at V and 3 bases at J, with 16 bases between. Germline loops: CDR1 MNHNY, CDR2 SVGAGI (reference sequence). The CDR3: CASGEDTLDTEAFF. The CDR3, as DNA: TGTGCCAGCGGGGAAGACACCTTGGACACTGAAGCTTTCTTT.

V is TRBV18 and J is TRBJ1-2; D gene unclear. V was clipped by 0 bases and J by 8 bases, with 10 bases between them. The CDR3 loop spans 13 amino acids. Per the germline V gene, CDR1 is KGHSH and CDR2 is LQKENI. This CDR3 is CASSPPAGVGYTF. DNA for the CDR3: TGTGCCAGCTCACCACCAGCCGGGGTAGGCTACACCTTC.

This clone has at least ten counts. The rearrangement joins TRBV9 to TRBJ1-6; a weak D match, TRBD1 (5 bases). Germline V gives CDR1 SGDLS, CDR2 YYNGEE. V was shortened by 4 bases and J by 12 bases, with 26 bases between the two germline ends. The CDR3 totals 17 residues. The CDR3 DNA sequence: TGTGCCAGCAGCCCCACCCCTCCGACTTGGTCGGGGGGACCCCTCCACTTT. Protein sequence: CASSPTPPTWSGGPLHF.